Below, one TCR beta chain is given with its context. The antigen remains unidentified. The data belong to a study of cytomegalovirus exposure and HLA in healthy donors. The protocol was immunoSEQ multiplex PCR, while the TCRdb copy is restricted to in-frame clones and leaves out a portion. The sample lists about 180,000 clones; about 86% were seen once. Notes on the study in general: The majority of TCR sequences were rare, yet some public TCRs appeared in many donors. Associated with cytomegalovirus, according to the listing, were around 160 TCR beta chains.

Trimming removed 5 bases at V and 5 bases at J, with 10 bases between. This CDR3 has 11 residues. Germline V gene sequence: CDR1 DFQATT, CDR2 SNEGSKA (reference sequence). The chain links TRBV20-1 to TRBJ2-7; weak D call: TRBD2 (5 bases). The receptor was derived from a woman younger than 45 in good health and CMV-seronegative. The sequencing input was PBMCs. The CDR3 reads CSASDSHEQYF. The CDR3, as DNA: TGCAGTGCTTCGGACTCTCACGAGCAGTACTTC.